Listed here are 27 T cell receptor beta chains from one sample, sequenced in a study of control samples from healthy donors and cancer patients. Measured with immunoSEQ multiplex PCR; TCRdb has only the in-frame clones, and not every one. The table shows under 80,000 clones, with over 75% occurring only once. Sequencing was performed on blood. The receptors derive from a middle-aged man in good health.

This clone has just one count. The J gene is TRBJ2-5, the V gene TRBV4-1; 8 nucleotides align to TRBD2. The V segment lost 5 bases and the J segment 5 bases; nucleotides outside the gene matches: 4. The CDR3 totals 13 residues. Per the germline V gene, CDR1 is MGHRA and CDR2 is YSYEKL. The CDR3 is CASSVSGDETQYF. The CDR3, as DNA: TGCGCCAGCAGCGTTAGCGGGGACGAGACCCAGTACTTC.

V and J are TRBV12-3 or TRBV12-4 and TRBJ2-7; a possible D gene is TRBD1 (6 bases). V lost 6 bases and J lost 6, with 15 bases in between. CDR3 size: 13 residues. CDR3 loop: CASSPDVGAEQYF. The CDR3 region has the DNA TGTGCCAGCAGCCCTGATGTGGGGGCCGAGCAGTACTTC.

The chain combines TRBV20-1 with TRBJ1-1; D is ambiguous. V lost 5 bases and J lost 7, with 11 bases in between. The CDR3 runs to 11 residues. The germline V gene encodes CDR1 DFQATT and CDR2 SNEGSKA (reference sequence). CDR3 residues: CSASAASEAFF. The CDR3, as DNA: TGCAGTGCTTCCGCCGCGAGTGAAGCTTTCTTT.

The V and J genes are TRBV10-1 and TRBJ1-4; a weak D match, TRBD1 (6 bases). Trimming shortened V by 3 bases and J by 8 bases, and 13 bases separated the two germline ends. The V gene's germline CDR1 is WNHNN and CDR2 SYGVQD (reference sequence). This CDR3 region has 14 residues. The chain's CDR3 is CASSEGRGWEKLFF. The CDR3 bases are TGCGCCAGCAGTGAAGGCAGGGGATGGGAAAAACTGTTTTTT.

In this sample, this clone is medium-sized. The J gene is TRBJ1-1, the V gene TRBV7-9; D gene uncertain. The germline V gene encodes CDR1 SEHNR and CDR2 FQNEAQ (reference sequence). The length of the CDR3 is 15 residues. V lost 2 bases and J 0 bases, leaving 10 bases between the germline ends. CDR3: CASSLLDGMNTEAFF. DNA of the CDR3: TGTGCCAGCAGCTTATTGGACGGAATGAACACTGAAGCTTTCTTT.

This clone occurred a few times. CDR3 sequence reads: CASSPQRASGGETQYF. The CDR3, as DNA: TGTGCCAGCTCACCTCAACGGGCCTCAGGGGGTGAGACCCAGTACTTC. The V call is TRBV18, the J call TRBJ2-5; 7 bases fit TRBD1. V dropped 3 bases and J dropped 5; count of bases not matched to a gene: 12. The CDR3 loop spans 16 amino acids. Germline assignment: CDR1 KGHSH and CDR2 LQKENI.

The chain employs TRBV30 and TRBJ2-3; TRBD2 matches 8 bases. The germline gives CDR1 GTSNPN, CDR2 SVGIG (reference sequence). This CDR3 contains 16 residues. J was trimmed by 3 bases and V by 0 bases; bases with no gene match: 8. For the CDR3, the DNA is TGTGCCTGGAGTGTAGGTTCGGGGGGGTTAACAGATACGCAGTATTTT. As protein: CAWSVGSGGLTDTQYF.

This chain joins TRBV27 and TRBJ2-1; the D gene is possibly TRBD1 (6 bases). This CDR3 contains 16 residues. V lost 3 bases to trimming and J lost 6 bases, with 18 bases between them. Germline V gene lookup returns CDR1 MNHEY and CDR2 SMNVEV (reference sequence). CDR3 nucleotide sequence: TGTGCCAGCAGTTTGGAAGGGGTGGGGGCGTTCAATGAGCAGTTCTTC. Amino acid sequence: CASSLEGVGAFNEQFF.

This clone was seen just once. The CDR3 nucleotides read TGTGCCAGCAGTAAACGGACTGATACGCAGTATTTT. This gives the protein CASSKRTDTQYF. V is TRBV6-2 or TRBV6-3 and J is TRBJ2-3; tentative D call: TRBD2 (5 bases). This CDR3 is built from 12 residues. V was pared by 5 bases and J by 6 bases, with 9 bases between. CDR1 is MNHEY, CDR2 SVGEGT, per germline.

This clone was picked up many times. The CDR3: CASSRDSMNTEAFF. The CDR3 DNA follows: TGTGCCAGCAGCAGGGACAGCATGAACACTGAAGCTTTCTTT. The chain carries TRBV11-3 and TRBJ1-1; TRBD1 agrees at 7 bases. This CDR3 has 14 residues. The J segment lost 0 bases and the V segment lost 5 bases, leaving 3 bases of the junction unmatched. CDR1 is SGHNT, CDR2 YENEEA, per germline.

J is TRBJ1-5 and V is TRBV11-2; TRBD1 aligns across 9 bases. From germline, CDR1 is SGHAT and CDR2 FQNNGV. This CDR3 spans 17 amino acids. The trim removed 1 base at V and 1 base at J, leaving 5 bases unmatched. The DNA for the CDR3 is TGTGCCAGCAGCTTAGGTTCCGGACAGGGGAGCAATCAGCCCCAGCATTTT. This encodes CASSLGSGQGSNQPQHF.

The J gene is TRBJ2-7, the V gene TRBV2, with a possible D match to TRBD2 (5 bases). CDR3 size: 12 residues. Looked up from germline, CDR1 is SNHLY and CDR2 is FYNNEI. Trimming shortened V by 3 bases and J by 12 bases, and 15 bases separated the two germline ends. The DNA for the CDR3 is TGTGCCAGCAGTGAGAGGGCAAAAGACCCGTACTTC. Its protein product is CASSERAKDPYF.

This chain joins TRBV4-1 and TRBJ1-1, with D tentatively TRBD1 (6 bases). This CDR3 comprises 13 residues. V gave up 1 base and J gave up 6 bases, with 9 bases separating them. Germline V lookup: CDR1 MGHRA, CDR2 YSYEKL. CDR3: CASSQVGGSEAFF. CDR3 sequence (DNA): TGCGCCAGCAGCCAAGTAGGGGGATCTGAAGCTTTCTTT.

For the CDR3, the DNA is TGTGCCAGCAGTCCTCCAGGCACCTACGAGCAGTACTTC. Its protein product is CASSPPGTYEQYF. V usage is TRBV28 and J usage is TRBJ2-7; D call uncertain. The CDR3 is 13 amino acids. With 5 bases removed from V and 2 bases from J, the gap between germline ends came to 10 bases. CDR1 is MDHEN, CDR2 SYDVKM, per germline.

CDR3 region: CASKATGDNTGELFF. The CDR3 DNA sequence: TGTGCCAGCAAAGCAACAGGTGATAACACCGGGGAGCTGTTTTTT. The chain uses TRBV9 and TRBJ2-2; tentative D call: TRBD1 (5 bases). Germline values: CDR1 SGDLS, CDR2 YYNGEE. The CDR3 is 15 amino acids. Trimming removed 6 bases at V and 2 bases at J, with 14 bases between.

The chain links TRBV6-2 or TRBV6-3 to TRBJ1-4, with D perhaps TRBD1 (6 bases). The germline CDR1 and CDR2 sequences are MNHEY and SVGEGT. V dropped 2 bases and J dropped 8 bases, with 12 bases sitting between them. This CDR3 has 14 residues. CDR3 bases: TGTGCCAGCAGTTACACAGGGAGTCCGGAAAAACTGTTTTTT. This gives the protein CASSYTGSPEKLFF.

This clone was observed once. This chain uses TRBV29-1 with TRBJ2-1; 7 bases map to TRBD2. This CDR3 comprises 17 residues. Losses at the gene ends were 0 bases for V and 2 bases for J; bases not matched to a gene: 10. From germline, CDR1 is SQVTM and CDR2 ANQGSEA. The CDR3 region has the DNA TGCAGCGTTGAAGACCCTTACGCCGGGACTACCTACAATGAGCAGTTCTTC. It specifies CSVEDPYAGTTYNEQFF.

The chain has TRBV27 and TRBJ2-7; D may be TRBD1 (6 bases). The CDR3 has 17 amino acids. In germline, CDR1 is MNHEY, CDR2 SMNVEV (reference sequence). Trimming cost V 3 bases and J 4 bases, with 22 bases left between them. CDR3 DNA sequence: TGTGCCAGCAGTTTCTACTTTACAGGGAAAAAGCCGTACGAGCAGTACTTC. Its translation is CASSFYFTGKKPYEQYF.

This clone was seen a handful of times. The rearrangement uses TRBV4-2 and TRBJ1-3; 8 bases fit TRBD1. This CDR3 contains 15 residues. With 3 bases clipped from V and 2 bases from J, the junction kept 3 bases outside the gene matches. Germline V gene sequence: CDR1 LGHNA, CDR2 YNFKEQ. CDR3 nucleotide sequence: TGTGCCAGCAGCCAGCCAGGGGGCGCTGGAAACACCATATATTTT. Amino acid sequence: CASSQPGGAGNTIYF.

The chain joins TRBV9 to TRBJ1-3, with D unclear. V was clipped by 0 bases and J by 4 bases, with 8 bases between them. The germline gives CDR1 SGDLS, CDR2 YYNGEE. This CDR3 contains 14 residues. Written as DNA, the CDR3 is TGTGCCAGCAGCGTAGACGGGTCGGGAAACACCATATATTTT. Its protein product is CASSVDGSGNTIYF.

The chain carries TRBV12-3 or TRBV12-4 and TRBJ1-1; 8 bases map to TRBD1. Trimming cost V 5 bases and J 5 bases; bases outside gene matches: 4. The CDR3 spans 13 residues. The CDR3 nucleotides are TGTGCCAGCAGTGCCCGACAGGGGACTGAAGCTTTCTTT. It yields the protein CASSARQGTEAFF.

V gene TRBV5-6 combines with J gene TRBJ2-7, with 9 bases fitting TRBD2. CDR1 and CDR2 (germline): SGHDT, YYEEEE. The junction had 3 bases not matched to a gene; V was cut back by 0 bases and J by 5 bases. CDR3 length equals 14 residues. CDR3 loop: CASSLGGGANEQYF. The CDR3 DNA reads TGTGCCAGCAGCTTGGGCGGGGGGGCCAACGAGCAGTACTTC.

The rearrangement uses TRBV5-1 and TRBJ1-4; D gene ambiguous. Looked up from germline, CDR1 is SGHRS and CDR2 is YFSETQ. The CDR3 consists of 12 residues. V gave up 1 base and J gave up 8 bases, with 6 bases separating them. The CDR3 DNA reads as TGCGCCAGCAGCTTGAACGGCGAAAAACTGTTTTTT. Its protein product is CASSLNGEKLFF.

V usage is TRBV2 and J usage is TRBJ1-5, with a tentative D call TRBD1 (5 bases). The length of the CDR3 is 14 residues. CDR1 and CDR2 (germline): SNHLY, FYNNEI. Trimming took off 3 bases at V and 4 bases at J, with 10 bases between the two ends. The CDR3 DNA follows: TGTGCCAGCAGTGACCCGGGGCCGAATCAGCCCCAGCATTTT. Translated, it gives CASSDPGPNQPQHF.

This chain connects TRBV25-1 to TRBJ2-7, with D perhaps matching TRBD1 (5 bases). From germline, CDR1 is MGHDK and CDR2 SYGVNS. The CDR3 spans 15 residues. V was pared by 3 bases and J by 3 bases, with 15 bases between. CDR3 bases: TGTGCCAGCAGTGAGGGCTCGCTGGGGCTCTACGAGCAGTACTTC. Translating it yields CASSEGSLGLYEQYF.

This chain links TRBV9 with TRBJ2-5, with 11 bases lining up with TRBD2. Germline V gene sequence: CDR1 SGDLS, CDR2 YYNGEE. V was clipped by 8 bases and J by 9 bases; unmatched bases: 18. This CDR3 is 16 amino acids long. For the CDR3, the DNA is TGTGCCAGGTTGACTAGCGGGAAAGGGTTACGGGGTCCCCAGTACTTC. Residues: CARLTSGKGLRGPQYF.

The rearrangement uses TRBV19 and TRBJ2-7, with D possibly being TRBD2 (5 bases). CDR1 and CDR2 (germline): LNHDA, SQIVND (reference sequence). Trimming cost V 0 bases and J 2 bases, with 11 bases left between them. This CDR3 comprises 15 residues. CDR3 DNA: TGTGCCAGTAGTATAGACTCAACTAGAACCTACGAGCAGTACTTC. Its translation: CASSIDSTRTYEQYF.